This T cell receptor beta chain was captured in a study of blood T cell repertoires in COVID-19. In germline, CDR1 is LNHNV, CDR2 YYDKDF (reference sequence). V was shortened by 1 base and J by 7 bases, with 14 bases between the two germline ends. The CDR3 sequence is 15 residues long. Original analysis: Scientists estimated how many nucleated cells there were by amplifying reference gene primers. Data came from immunoSEQ multiplex PCR; TCRdb stores just in-frame clones and leaves some out. That table furnishes V, J and clone size, whereas the DNA furnished D and trimming. The sample consists of some 180,000 clones, roughly 84% of them appearing once.

The sequenced sample consisted of peripheral blood. The clonotype originates from a man in his forties or fifties with COVID-19, enrolled during active disease. This sequence joins TRBV15 and TRBJ2-1, with a possible D match to TRBD2 (5 bases). The CDR3 protein is CATSRVRGMGNEQFF. CDR3 nucleotide sequence: TGTGCCACCAGCAGAGTCAGAGGGATGGGGAATGAGCAGTTCTTC.